The 17 T cell receptor beta chains below were found in one sample sequenced in a study of shared clonotypes between healthy human individuals. The data were produced by immunoSEQ multiplex PCR, yet TCRdb's version contains in-frame clones alone and is incomplete. The profile shows a few million clones, about nine tenths of them singletons. Sequences were obtained from naive CD4+ T cells from PBMCs. Described subset: CD45RA+ positively selected. These receptor sequences come from a man aged 18 to 35 in good health. Some clones in this sample may be carry-over from other donors' samples.

The chain couples TRBV19 to TRBJ2-3; possible D gene TRBD1, 5 bases. Germline CDR1 LNHDA, CDR2 SQIVND (reference sequence). CDR3 size: 13 residues. V was cut by 4 bases and J by 3 bases, with 8 bases left in between. The DNA of the CDR3 is TGTGCCAGTAGTACCAGGGTAACAGATACGCAGTATTTT. This translates into CASSTRVTDTQYF.

The CDR3 is CASTPSGGKGEQYF. The CDR3 region has the DNA TGTGCCAGCACCCCCTCGGGGGGCAAAGGCGAGCAGTACTTC. This chain links TRBV7-9 with TRBJ2-7, with D tentatively TRBD2 (7 bases). V lost 7 bases and J 6 bases, leaving 19 bases between the germline ends. The germline V gene has CDR1 SEHNR and CDR2 FQNEAQ (reference sequence). The CDR3 is 14 residues long.

This rearrangement joins TRBV25-1 to TRBJ2-7; D ambiguous. Trimming removed 1 base from V and 0 bases from J, with 13 bases in between. Germline loops: CDR1 MGHDK, CDR2 SYGVNS. The CDR3 loop spans 16 amino acids. For the CDR3, the DNA is TGTGCCAGCAGTGAATCGCGGCGGAAAAGCTCCTACGAGCAGTACTTC. It yields the protein CASSESRRKSSYEQYF.

Only one count was recorded for this clone. Other nucleotide sequences from this sample produce the same CDR3. The chain links TRBV28 to TRBJ2-7; D is unclear. The CDR3 runs to 13 residues. V dropped 6 bases and J dropped 0 bases, with 9 bases sitting between them. Germline CDR1 and CDR2: MDHEN and SYDVKM. In DNA, the CDR3 is TGTGCCAGCAGCATAGCACACTCCTACGAGCAGTACTTC. Protein: CASSIAHSYEQYF.

The J gene is TRBJ2-1, the V gene TRBV6-6; 7 nucleotides match TRBD2. The V gene's germline CDR1 is MNHNY and CDR2 SVGAGI (reference sequence). This CDR3 has 15 amino acids. The ends lost 4 bases at V and 2 bases at J; junction bases unmatched: 5. CDR3 in DNA: TGTGCCAGCAGTTCGCTAGCGGACGCCTACAATGAGCAGTTCTTC. As protein: CASSSLADAYNEQFF.

V and J are TRBV10-1 and TRBJ2-6; D ambiguous. Looked up from germline, CDR1 is WNHNN and CDR2 is SYGVQD (reference sequence). The CDR3 is made up of 16 amino acids. The V end was cut by 5 bases, the J end by 5 bases, with 16 bases between. In DNA form, the CDR3 reads TGCGCCAGCAGTATAGTCGCACAAAGTCGGGCCAACGTCCTGACTTTC. This codes for CASSIVAQSRANVLTF.

Notes on this clone: The same CDR3 is also encoded by other DNA sequences in this sample. The CDR3 region is CASSSPGTGSYEQYF. Here the CDR3 DNA reads TGTGCCAGCAGTTCCCCCGGGACAGGGTCCTACGAGCAGTACTTC. The chain has TRBV28 and TRBJ2-7, with TRBD1 identical over 9 bases. CDR1 is MDHEN and CDR2 is SYDVKM in the germline V gene. J was trimmed by 1 base and V by 4 bases; bases with no gene match: 5. The CDR3 has 15 amino acids.

The chain couples TRBV7-2 to TRBJ2-3; D may be TRBD2 (5 bases). V lost 3 bases, J lost 2 bases, and 15 bases lay in between. The germline CDR1 and CDR2 sequences are SGHTA and FQGNSA. CDR3 length: 16 residues. The CDR3 DNA reads TGTGCCAGCAGCTTCTACGGGGAAACTTCCACAGATACGCAGTATTTT. Translated, it gives CASSFYGETSTDTQYF. The full variable domain, rest sourced from reference TRBV7-2 and TRBJ2-3, is GAGVSQSPSNKVTEKGKDVELRCDPISGHTALYWYRQSLGQGLEFLIYFQGNSAPDKSGLPSDRFSAERTGGSVSTLTIQRTQQEDSAVYLCASSFYGETSTDTQYFGPGTRLTVL.

This chain uses TRBV7-5 with TRBJ2-7; TRBD2 is the table's D call, not checked against the DNA. TRBV7-5 is marked as a pseudogene. The CDR3 covers 12 residues. In nucleotides, the CDR3 is TGTGCCAGCAGCTTGCGGGAGTTCGAGCAGTACTTC. Its translation is CASSLREFEQYF.

This clone was seen just once. This chain connects TRBV6-1 to TRBJ2-7, with a weak D call TRBD2 (7 bases). CDR1 is MNHNS, CDR2 SASEGT, per germline. This CDR3 comprises 15 residues. V lost 3 bases, J lost 0 bases, and 12 bases lay in between. CDR3 DNA sequence: TGTGCCAGCAGTGAGGGGGGGCCACCCTCCTACGAGCAGTACTTC. It encodes CASSEGGPPSYEQYF.

This clone has just one count. The rearrangement uses TRBV28 and TRBJ1-2, with D uncertain. V was pared by 4 bases and J by 7 bases, with 10 bases between. This CDR3 contains 12 residues. Germline V gene sequence: CDR1 MDHEN, CDR2 SYDVKM. The CDR3 region has the DNA TGTGCCAGCAGTTCCGCCTGGGGTGGCTACACCTTC. Its protein is CASSSAWGGYTF.

About this clone: This sample also contains other DNA sequences that code for the same CDR3. The chain links TRBV5-1 to TRBJ2-6; D is unclear. The CDR3 has 15 amino acids. Trimming removed 0 bases from V and 0 bases from J, with 4 bases in between. Germline values: CDR1 SGHRS, CDR2 YFSETQ. CDR3 region: CASSLDSSGANVLTF. The CDR3 nucleotides are TGCGCCAGCAGCTTGGACAGCTCTGGGGCCAACGTCCTGACTTTC.

The rearrangement joins TRBV7-3 to TRBJ2-2, with D possibly matching TRBD2 (5 bases). CDR3 size: 12 residues. V was pared by 10 bases and J by 3 bases, with 9 bases between. Germline lookup yields CDR1 SGHTA and CDR2 FQGTGA. The CDR3, as DNA: TGTGCCACCTCGCGGGACACCGGGGAGCTGTTTTTT. It encodes CATSRDTGELFF.

The genes are TRBV28 and TRBJ2-1, with 8 bases aligning to TRBD2. Looked up from germline, CDR1 is MDHEN and CDR2 is SYDVKM. This CDR3 spans 16 amino acids. The V and J ends lost 9 bases and 0 bases, in that order; junction bases with no gene match: 10. DNA of the CDR3: TGTGCCAGTGACATAGCGGGAACTTCCTCCTACAATGAGCAGTTCTTC. Translation: CASDIAGTSSYNEQFF.

About this clone: Other DNA variants within this sample encode the same CDR3. The chain carries TRBV7-2 and TRBJ1-1, with D uncertain. The ends were cut back, 4 bases at V and 2 bases at J, with 8 bases in the middle. Germline CDR1 reads SGHTA; CDR2 reads FQGNSA. The CDR3 sequence is 13 residues long. CDR3 coding DNA: TGTGCCAGCAGCTCGAGGGCAAACACTGAAGCTTTCTTT. This sequence encodes CASSSRANTEAFF. The full variable domain, its missing parts supplied by reference TRBV7-2 and TRBJ1-1, is GAGVSQSPSNKVTEKGKDVELRCDPISGHTALYWYRQSLGQGLEFLIYFQGNSAPDKSGLPSDRFSAERTGGSVSTLTIQRTQQEDSAVYLCASSSRANTEAFFGQGTRLTVV.

Worth noting for this clone: Other DNA sequences of this sample code for an identical CDR3. This chain uses TRBV20-1 with TRBJ2-7; the D gene could be TRBD1 or TRBD2 (5 bases each). This CDR3 comprises 11 residues. The V gene lost 1 base and the J gene lost 6 bases, with 7 bases spanning the gap. CDR1 is DFQATT and CDR2 is SNEGSKA in the germline V gene (reference sequence). CDR3 residues: CSARVGGEQYF. DNA for the CDR3: TGCAGTGCTAGAGTTGGGGGCGAGCAGTACTTC.

The CDR3 sequence is CASSAGQGGLDFTEAFF. Written as DNA, the CDR3 is TGTGCCAGCAGCGCCGGACAGGGAGGATTAGATTTCACTGAAGCTTTCTTT. The J gene is TRBJ1-1, the V gene TRBV11-2, with 8 bases lining up with TRBD1. This CDR3 has 17 residues. Germline CDR1 is SGHAT and CDR2 is FQNNGV. The V and J ends lost 5 bases and 4 bases, in that order; junction bases with no gene match: 15.